This T cell receptor (beta chain) was retrieved from a study of cytomegalovirus exposure and HLA in healthy donors. Study-level points and caveats: For cytomegalovirus status, the classifier reportedly gave diagnoses with high specificity and sensitivity.

In germline, CDR1 is LGHNA, CDR2 YNFKEQ. The CDR3 runs 18 residues. V was shortened by 0 bases and J by 5 bases, with 22 bases between the two germline ends. The primer mix had 60 Vbeta and 13 Jbeta primers. Assay used: immunoSEQ multiplex PCR; TCRdb lists only in-frame clones, some missing. The data contain some 150,000 clones, roughly 76% of them seen just once; the ten biggest clones take up 4% to 5%. This clone was recorded once. Its target is unknown. The sequencing input was PBMCs. The TCR was taken from a woman under 30 in good health and CMV-seropositive. This sequence joins TRBV4-2 and TRBJ2-5; the D gene is possibly TRBD1 (7 bases). The CDR3 nucleotides read TGTGCCAGCAGCCAAGAAGGGGGGCTAGGGGGCTCTTGGGAGACCCAGTACTTC. Protein sequence: CASSQEGGLGGSWETQYF.